What follows are 2 T cell receptor beta chains derived from one specimen sequenced in a study of T-cell reconstitution after alpha-beta-depleted transplantation in children. Unique molecular identifiers were built into the TCRbeta library. MiXCR was run by TCRdb on the PCR reads, yielding one entry per CDR3 protein. In the table there are approximately 500,000 distinct CDR3 sequences, roughly 30% of which are singletons. Source: PBMCs, taken before TCRalphabeta/CD19-depleted stem cell transplant. These receptors all stem from a boy in the first two years of life with Wiskott-Aldrich syndrome, due to receive a stem cell transplant.

The rearrangement links TRBV5-1 to TRBJ1-1; D uncertain. CDR3 length equals 14 residues. V was trimmed by 0 bases and J by 6 bases, leaving 12 bases between them. Germline values: CDR1 SGHRS, CDR2 YFSETQ. The CDR3 nucleotides read TGCGCCAGCAGCTTGGAACTGGGGTACGCTGAAGCTTTCTTT. It specifies CASSLELGYAEAFF.

V gene TRBV20-1 combines with J gene TRBJ2-7, with D possibly being TRBD2 (5 bases). V was clipped by 6 bases and J by 2 bases, with 11 bases between them. There are 12 residues in the CDR3. Germline loops: CDR1 DFQATT, CDR2 SNEGSKA (reference sequence). CDR3 protein: CSAREGPYEQYF. CDR3 nucleotides: TGCAGTGCGAGGGAAGGGCCCTACGAGCAGTACTTC.